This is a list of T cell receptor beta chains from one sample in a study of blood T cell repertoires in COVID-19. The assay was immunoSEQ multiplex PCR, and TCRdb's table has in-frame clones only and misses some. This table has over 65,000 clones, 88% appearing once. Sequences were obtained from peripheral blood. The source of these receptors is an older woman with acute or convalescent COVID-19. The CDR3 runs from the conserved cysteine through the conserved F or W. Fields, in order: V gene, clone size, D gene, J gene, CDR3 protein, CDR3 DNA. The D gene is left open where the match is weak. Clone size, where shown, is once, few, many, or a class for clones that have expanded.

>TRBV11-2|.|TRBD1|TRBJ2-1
CASSLGQLSYNEQFF
TGTGCCAGCAGCTTGGGACAGCTCTCCTACAATGAGCAGTTCTTC
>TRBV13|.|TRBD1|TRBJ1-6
CASSARTGINNSPLHF
TGTGCCAGCAGCGCTCGGACAGGGATAAATAATTCACCCCTCCACTTT
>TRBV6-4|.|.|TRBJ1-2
CASSDRGPPRSFYGYTF
TGTGCCAGCAGTGACAGGGGCCCGCCTCGGAGTTTCTATGGCTACACCTTC
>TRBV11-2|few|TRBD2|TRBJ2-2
CASSSGLAGGAGELFF
TGTGCCAGCAGCTCCGGACTAGCGGGAGGTGCCGGGGAGCTGTTTTTT
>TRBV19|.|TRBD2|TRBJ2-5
CASSISGGLSGTQYF
TGTGCCAGTAGTATTAGCGGGGGCCTGAGTGGGACCCAGTACTTC
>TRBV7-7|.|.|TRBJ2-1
CASSSGGRGNEQFF
TGTGCCAGCAGCAGTGGGGGCAGGGGCAATGAGCAGTTCTTC
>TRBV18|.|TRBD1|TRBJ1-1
CASSPWGQINTEAFF
TGTGCCAGCTCACCATGGGGACAGATTAACACTGAAGCTTTCTTT
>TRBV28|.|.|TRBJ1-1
CASRNDNGANTEAFF
TGTGCCAGCAGAAATGACAATGGGGCGAACACTGAAGCTTTCTTT
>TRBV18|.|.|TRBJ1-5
CASSPPAVYSNQPQHF
TGTGCCAGCTCACCACCGGCAGTTTATAGCAATCAGCCCCAGCATTTT
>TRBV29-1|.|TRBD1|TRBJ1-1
CITGEATEAFF
TGCATAACAGGGGAGGCCACTGAAGCTTTCTTT
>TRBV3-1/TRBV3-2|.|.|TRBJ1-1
CASMGDTEAFF
TGTGCCAGCATGGGAGACACTGAAGCTTTCTTT
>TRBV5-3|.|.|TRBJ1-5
CASRASGDDQPQHF
TGTGCCAGCCGAGCCTCGGGGGACGATCAGCCCCAGCATTTT
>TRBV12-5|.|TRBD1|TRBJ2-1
CASGSGQGTYNEQFF
TGTGCTAGTGGGTCGGGACAGGGGACCTACAATGAGCAGTTCTTC
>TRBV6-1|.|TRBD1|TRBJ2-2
CASSSTGRNTGELFF
TGTGCCAGCAGTTCGACAGGGAGAAACACCGGGGAGCTGTTTTTT
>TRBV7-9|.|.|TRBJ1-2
CASSSRVGYTF
TGTGCCAGCAGCTCCAGGGTTGGCTACACCTTC